This TCR beta chain was recorded in a study of identical twins. TCRdb fed the 5' RACE reads into MiXCR, producing one record per CDR3 protein. This sample has approximately 500,000 distinct CDR3 sequences; 20% to 25% occur once, and the top ten carry roughly 3%. CDR1 SQVTM and CDR2 ANQGSEA come from the germline V gene. The V and J ends lost 6 bases and 8 bases, in that order; junction bases with no gene match: 5. The CDR3 extends over 11 amino acids. In addition, the sample was reused for a study of T cells expressing NK-cell markers.

The chain has TRBV29-1 and TRBJ1-2; 8 bases match TRBD1. The sequenced sample consisted of CD4+ T cells sorted from blood. This TCR was sampled from a woman aged 18-29 years in good health. The CDR3: CSVATGGGYTF. In DNA form, the CDR3 reads TGCAGCGTAGCAACAGGGGGAGGCTACACCTTC.